Sequencing of this T cell receptor beta chain was carried out in a study of cytotoxic CD8 clonotypes in ibrutinib-treated CLL. Note on this clone: The antigen is not known.

Only in-frame clones appear in the TCRdb table, and some are missing; sequencing was by immunoSEQ multiplex PCR. The sample holds about 49,000 clones, approximately 50% seen once. Study findings and constraints: Baseline levels were approached again at progression, after clonality had risen at ibrutinib response.

CDR1 is KGHSH and CDR2 is LQKENI in the germline V gene. The CDR3 is 13 residues long. V lost 6 bases, J lost 3 bases, and 5 bases stayed unmatched. This TCR came from a human donor with chronic lymphocytic leukemia. The V and J genes are TRBV18 and TRBJ2-7; 7 bases agree with TRBD1. The specimen was PBMCs, collected after 12 months of ibrutinib treatment. This CDR3 is CASSRTGIYEQYF. Written as DNA, the CDR3 is TGTGCCAGCTCTAGGACAGGAATCTACGAGCAGTACTTC. The complete variable domain, with remaining parts taken from reference TRBV18 and TRBJ2-7, reads NAGVMQNPRHLVRRRGQEARLRCSPMKGHSHVYWYRQLPEEGLKFMVYLQKENIIDESGMPKERFSAEFPKEGPSILRIQQVVRGDSAAYFCASSRTGIYEQYFGPGTRLTVT.